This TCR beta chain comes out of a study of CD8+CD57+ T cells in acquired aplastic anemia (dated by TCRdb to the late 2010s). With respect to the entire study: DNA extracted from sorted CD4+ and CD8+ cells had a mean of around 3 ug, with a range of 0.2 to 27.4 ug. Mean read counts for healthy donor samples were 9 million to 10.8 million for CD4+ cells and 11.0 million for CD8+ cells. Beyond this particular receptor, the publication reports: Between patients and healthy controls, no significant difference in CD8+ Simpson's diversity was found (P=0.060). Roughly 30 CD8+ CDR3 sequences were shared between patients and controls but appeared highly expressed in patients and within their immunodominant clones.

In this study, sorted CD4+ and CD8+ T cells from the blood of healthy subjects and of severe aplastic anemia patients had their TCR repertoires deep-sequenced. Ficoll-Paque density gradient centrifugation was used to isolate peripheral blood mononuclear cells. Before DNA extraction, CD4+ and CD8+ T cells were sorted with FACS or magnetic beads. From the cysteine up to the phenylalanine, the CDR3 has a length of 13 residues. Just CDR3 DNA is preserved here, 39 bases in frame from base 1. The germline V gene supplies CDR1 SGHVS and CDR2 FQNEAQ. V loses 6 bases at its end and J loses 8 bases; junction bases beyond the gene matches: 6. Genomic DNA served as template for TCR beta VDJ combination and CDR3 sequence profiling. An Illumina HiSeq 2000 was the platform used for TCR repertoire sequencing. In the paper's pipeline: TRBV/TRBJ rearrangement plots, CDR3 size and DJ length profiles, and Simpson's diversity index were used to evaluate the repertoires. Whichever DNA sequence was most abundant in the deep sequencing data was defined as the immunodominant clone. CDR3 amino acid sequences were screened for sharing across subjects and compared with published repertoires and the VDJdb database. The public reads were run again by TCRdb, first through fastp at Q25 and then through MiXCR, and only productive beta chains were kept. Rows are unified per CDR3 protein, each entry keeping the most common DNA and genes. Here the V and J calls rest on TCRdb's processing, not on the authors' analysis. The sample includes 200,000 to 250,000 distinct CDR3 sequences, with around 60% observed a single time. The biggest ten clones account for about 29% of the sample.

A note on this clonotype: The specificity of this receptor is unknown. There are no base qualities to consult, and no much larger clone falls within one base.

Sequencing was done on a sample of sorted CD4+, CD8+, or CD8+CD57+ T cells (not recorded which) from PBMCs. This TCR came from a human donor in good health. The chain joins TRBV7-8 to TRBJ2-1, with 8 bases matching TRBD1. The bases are TGTGCCAGCAGATCGGACAGGGCCCATGAGCAGTTCTTC. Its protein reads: CASRSDRAHEQFF.